Shown below are 24 T cell receptor beta chains from a single sample sequenced in a study of tumor and adjacent non-tumor tissue in lung cancer. A modified ARM-PCR protocol with three rounds of nested PCR amplified TCRbeta. Each CDR3 protein gets one entry after TCRdb re-called the multiplex PCR reads with MiXCR. In the table there are over 80,000 distinct CDR3 sequences, 75% to 85% of which are singletons. This sample's RNA came from whole unsorted tissue. The normal lung tissue was taken more than 3 cm from the tumor edge. The sequenced sample was distant non-tumor lung tissue. The receptors derive from a woman between 45 and 65 years old with non-small cell lung cancer.

Regarding this clonotype: The CDR3 carries no conserved terminal phenylalanine or tryptophan, so it likely arises from a read error. This chain uses TRBV6-1 with TRBJ2-7; possibly TRBD2 for D (6 bases). This CDR3 is 13 amino acids long. The germline gives CDR1 MNHNS, CDR2 SASEGT. This chain's CDR3 is CASSEGGFYEQYL. The CDR3 bases are TGTGCCAGCAGCGAAGGAGGGTTCTACGAGCAGTACCTT.

Turning to this clonotype: One junction end disagrees with the germline gene, perhaps due to a read error. The chain recombines TRBV11-2 with TRBJ2-1; 9 nucleotides match TRBD1. The CDR3 is made up of 16 amino acids. CDR1 is SGHAT, CDR2 FQNNGV, per germline. The CDR3 reads CARSLEPGQGFSEQLF. The CDR3, as DNA: TGTGCCAGAAGCTTGGAACCGGGACAGGGATTCTCTGAGCAGCTCTTC.

Comment on this clonotype: A much larger clone lies one base from this, so it may be a read error. V is TRBV5-1 and J is TRBJ2-7, with 9 bases matching TRBD2. The CDR3 has 17 residues. In germline, CDR1 is SGHRS, CDR2 YFSETQ. CDR3 region: CAISSLGLADSRSEQYF. The CDR3 coding sequence is TGCGCCATCAGCTCCCTGGGACTAGCAGACTCCCGGTCTGAGCAGTACTTC.

This clonotype has a handful of counts. This could be a read error, since a much larger clone is one nucleotide away. The chain links TRBV20-1 to TRBJ2-6; maybe TRBD1 (6 bases). The CDR3 is 17 amino acids. Germline V gene sequence: CDR1 DFQATT, CDR2 SNEGSKA (reference sequence). The germline V and J ends were trimmed by 2 bases and 3 bases, with 17 bases remaining between them. CDR3: CSARTGHYSFGANVLTF. The CDR3 DNA follows: TGCAGTGCTAGAACGGGACACTATTCTTTTGGGGCCAACGTCCTGACTTTC.

A note on this clonotype: This may be a read error, as it is one base from a much larger clone. The chain is built from TRBV7-8 and TRBJ2-7; D is unresolved. This CDR3 contains 13 residues. Germline CDR1 SGHVS, CDR2 FQNEAQ. The CDR3 region has the DNA TGTGCCAGCAGCTTAGAGAGCTCCTACGAGGAGTACTTC. Encoded protein: CASSLESSYEEYF.

At least ten counts were recorded for this clonotype. The chain recombines TRBV6-1 with TRBJ1-1, with 9 bases lining up with TRBD1. Germline V lookup: CDR1 MNHNS, CDR2 SASEGT. Trimming took 6 bases from V and 2 from J; bases not matched to a gene: 13. The CDR3 is 17 residues long. The CDR3 reads CASRENRGPLLNTEAFF. Written as DNA, the CDR3 is TGTGCCAGCAGGGAAAACAGGGGGCCCTTACTCAACACTGAAGCTTTCTTT.

This clonotype was counted at least ten times. V is TRBV6-1 and J is TRBJ2-6, with a possible D match to TRBD1 (6 bases). This CDR3 is built from 16 residues. CDR1 is MNHNS, CDR2 SASEGT, per germline. The ends were cut back, 0 bases at V and 3 bases at J, with 9 bases in the middle. CDR3 region: CASSEAQGDGANVLTF. The CDR3 DNA reads as TGTGCCAGCAGTGAAGCACAGGGCGATGGGGCCAACGTCCTGACTTTC.

Details on this clonotype: A read error may produce the germline difference seen at one junction end. The CDR3 is CASSLESGGEQLF. CDR3 bases: TGTGCCAGCAGCCTAGAGAGCGGGGGTGAGCAGCTCTTC. The chain employs TRBV11-2 and TRBJ2-1; TRBD2 agrees at 8 bases. This CDR3 has 13 residues. Germline CDR1 SGHAT, CDR2 FQNNGV.

To note about this clonotype: A read error is likely, as this CDR3 ends without the conserved phenylalanine or tryptophan. V is TRBV29-1 and J is TRBJ2-2; D may match TRBD1 or TRBD2 (5 bases each). The CDR3 contains 14 residues. In germline, CDR1 is SQVTM, CDR2 ANQGSEA. CDR3 protein: CSALGPANTRELFI. In DNA form, the CDR3 reads TGCAGCGCATTGGGACCTGCGAACACCCGGGAGCTGTTTATT.

In regard to this clonotype: Lacking the conserved final phenylalanine or tryptophan, this CDR3 likely reflects a read error. This rearrangement joins TRBV30 to TRBJ2-2; weak D call: TRBD1 (6 bases). CDR3 size: 13 residues. Germline CDR1 reads GTSNPN; CDR2 reads SVGIG (reference sequence). CDR3 amino acids: CAWTIRGNGELFI. CDR3 sequence (DNA): TGTGCCTGGACTATAAGGGGGAACGGGGAACTGTTTATT.

Comment on this clonotype: At one of its ends the junction is not consistent with the germline gene, which may arise from a read error. The chain carries TRBV11-2 and TRBJ1-2; no definite D call. CDR1 and CDR2 (germline): SGHAT, FQNNGV. The CDR3 length is 15 residues. For the CDR3, the DNA is TGTGTCAGCAGCTTAGAGGGAACTGGGTACTATGGCCACACCTTC. Its translation is CVSSLEGTGYYGHTF.

Of note for this clonotype: Relative to the germline gene, one junction end is altered; a read error may explain this. The rearrangement joins TRBV5-4 to TRBJ2-3, with D unclear. The CDR3 contains 16 residues. CDR1 is SGHNT and CDR2 is YYREEE in the germline V gene (reference sequence). Here the CDR3 reads CASSLVSVYHTDMQYF. CDR3 nucleotides: TGTGCCAGCAGCTTGGTTAGTGTTTACCATACAGATATGCAGTATTTT. Variable domain in full (rest from reference TRBV5-4 and TRBJ2-3): ETGVTQSPTHLIKTRGQQVTLRCSSQSGHNTVSWYQQALGQGPQFIFQYYREEENGRGNFPPRFSGLQFPNYSSELNVNALELDDSALYLCASSLVSVYHTDMQYFGPGTRLTVL.

On this clonotype itself: One junction end disagrees with the germline gene, perhaps due to a read error. The gene calls are TRBV4-1 and TRBJ1-3; the D gene is possibly TRBD1 (5 bases). Germline loops: CDR1 MGHRA, CDR2 YSYEKL. The CDR3 is 17 amino acids. Written as DNA, the CDR3 is TGCGTCAGCAGACAAGCGGGGGGTTACGGGGCTGGAAACACCATATATTTT. Protein: CVSRQAGGYGAGNTIYF.

V and J are TRBV18 and TRBJ2-7; maybe TRBD1 (8 bases). Per germline, CDR1 KGHSH and CDR2 LQKENI. V lost 6 bases and J 3 bases, leaving 18 bases between the germline ends. The CDR3 covers 15 residues. This CDR3 reads CASSPNRGGFYEQYF. The CDR3 region has the DNA TGTGCCAGCTCCCCAAACAGGGGGGGCTTCTACGAGCAGTACTTC.

This sequence joins TRBV4-1 and TRBJ2-3; tentative D call: TRBD1 (6 bases). The end of the DNA aligns better with TRBJ1-5, so the J call may be wrong. This CDR3 region has 15 residues. Per germline, CDR1 MGHRA and CDR2 YSYEKL. In nucleotides, the CDR3 is TGCGCCAGCAGCCAATCGGGACATGGCACAGATACGCAGCATTTT. Residues: CASSQSGHGTDTQHF.

As for this clonotype: The junction shows a germline mismatch at one end, possibly a read error. This chain joins TRBV11-2 and TRBJ2-7; possible D gene TRBD1, 5 bases. Germline V CDR1 and CDR2: SGHAT, FQNNGV. The CDR3 runs to 13 residues. In DNA form, the CDR3 reads TGTGTCAGCAGCTTGGAAACAGGAGCCGAGGAGTATTTC. This translates into CVSSLETGAEEYF.

The genes are TRBV12-3 or TRBV12-4 and TRBJ1-3; 8 bases fit TRBD1. The CDR3 sequence is 15 residues long. V lost 7 bases and J lost 2; bases outside the gene matches: 7. The CDR3 is CASKAGGAPGNTIYF. The DNA of the CDR3 is TGTGCCAGCAAAGCAGGGGGCGCCCCTGGAAACACCATATATTTT.

Points on this clonotype: At one of its ends the junction is not consistent with the germline gene, which may arise from a read error. This rearrangement joins TRBV6-5 to TRBJ2-1, with D perhaps TRBD1 (6 bases). The V gene's germline CDR1 is MNHEY and CDR2 SVGAGI. CDR3 length: 16 amino acids. The CDR3 protein is CASSYSGSGDCNEQFF. Here the CDR3 DNA reads TGTGCCAGTAGTTACTCAGGGTCAGGGGATTGCAATGAGCAGTTCTTC.

Relative to its sample, this clonotype is medium-sized. This chain links TRBV11-2 with TRBJ2-3; either TRBD1 or TRBD2 may fit D (5 bases each). V lost 1 base to trimming and J lost 2 bases, with 7 bases between them. The germline V gene encodes CDR1 SGHAT and CDR2 FQNNGV. The CDR3 length is 14 residues. Here the CDR3 DNA reads TGTGCCAGCAGCTTAGTCGGGACCACAGATACGCAGTATTTT. Residues: CASSLVGTTDTQYF.

In the case of this clonotype: At one end the junction does not follow the germline gene, possibly because of a read error. V is TRBV28 and J is TRBJ2-5, with D perhaps matching TRBD1 or TRBD2 (7 bases each). Germline V lookup: CDR1 MDHEN, CDR2 SYDVKM. The CDR3 has 16 residues. The CDR3 bases are TGTGCCAGCACCAAGTTATCCAGGGGGGAGGGAGAGACCCAGTACTTT. Translating it yields CASTKLSRGEGETQYF.

Notes on this clonotype: Just one base apart from a much larger clone, this may be a read error. The chain employs TRBV11-2 and TRBJ2-1; D may be TRBD2 (6 bases). The germline gives CDR1 SGHAT, CDR2 FQNNGV. The CDR3 runs to 13 residues. The CDR3 DNA is TGTGTCAGCAGCTTGGAGGGATACGGTGAGCAGTTCTTC. As protein: CVSSLEGYGEQFF. Using reference TRBV11-2 and TRBJ2-1 for the parts outside the CDR3, the full variable domain is EAGVAQSPRYKIIEKRQSVAFWCNPISGHATLYWYQQILGQGPKLLIQFQNNGVVDDSQLPKDRFSAERLKGVDSTLKIQPAKLEDSAVYLCVSSLEGYGEQFFGPGTRLTVL.

This chain connects TRBV28 to TRBJ2-1; D ambiguous. This CDR3 is built from 17 residues. Germline V lookup: CDR1 MDHEN, CDR2 SYDVKM. Trimming removed 8 bases at V and 0 bases at J, with 20 bases between. CDR3 DNA sequence: TGTGCCAGCGGTCGACTTCTTAGTGTAAGCTCCTACAATGAGCAGTTCTTC. Translating it yields CASGRLLSVSSYNEQFF. Full variable domain (missing parts from reference TRBV28 and TRBJ2-1): DVKVTQSSRYLVKRTGEKVFLECVQDMDHENMFWYRQDPGLGLRLIYFSYDVKMKEKGDIPEGYSVSREKKERFSLILESASTNQTSMYLCASGRLLSVSSYNEQFFGPGTRLTVL.

With regard to this clonotype: At one end the junction does not follow the germline gene, possibly because of a read error. The genes are TRBV29-1 and TRBJ2-2, with 8 positions matching TRBD1. CDR3 size: 13 residues. Germline V gene data show CDR1 as SQVTM and CDR2 as ANQGSEA. CDR3 coding DNA: TGCAGTGTTCAGGGGGCGGACACCGGGAAGCTGTTTTTT. This gives the protein CSVQGADTGKLFF.

With respect to this clonotype: Because it lacks the conserved phenylalanine or tryptophan at the end, this CDR3 is likely a read error. The DNA is omitted, as the CDR3 cannot be located on it reliably, and the CDR3 follows TCRdb's listing. The chain has TRBV29-1 and TRBJ2-3. Germline V CDR1 and CDR2: SQVTM, ANQGSEA. From its first to its last residue, the CDR3 has 14 amino acids. The CDR3 sequence: CSVGWLEYTVMRYV.